These 19 T cell receptor beta chains originate from one sample sequenced in a study of T cell responses to AZD1222 COVID-19 vaccine. The assay was immunoSEQ multiplex PCR, and TCRdb's table has in-frame clones only and misses some. The profile covers 130,000 to 150,000 clones, with roughly 90% appearing a single time and around 1.7% taken by the ten largest. Specimen: peripheral blood, collected 28 days after the second AZD1222 dose. These receptors all stem from an adult who received the AZD1222 COVID-19 vaccine.

This clone was seen a few times. This chain's CDR3 is CASSSFSGNTIYF. CDR3 DNA: TGTGCCAGCAGCTCTTTCTCTGGAAACACCATATATTTT. The chain recombines TRBV11-3 with TRBJ1-3; D is unclear. V lost 4 bases and J 0 bases, leaving 4 bases between the germline ends. This CDR3 has 13 amino acids. Germline V CDR1 and CDR2: SGHNT, YENEEA.

This chain joins TRBV29-1 and TRBJ1-2; D gene uncertain. Trimming removed 3 bases at V and 2 bases at J, with 4 bases between. CDR3 length: 11 amino acids. Germline V gene lookup returns CDR1 SQVTM and CDR2 ANQGSEA. The CDR3 spells CSVDINYGYTF. The CDR3 bases are TGCAGCGTTGACATAAACTATGGCTACACCTTC. The full variable domain, rest sourced from reference TRBV29-1 and TRBJ1-2, is SAVISQKPSRDICQRGTSLTIQCQVDSQVTMMFWYRQQPGQSLTLIATANQGSEATYESGFVIDKFPISRPNLTFSTLTVSNMSPEDSSIYLCSVDINYGYTFGSGTRLTVV.

There are a few counts of this clone. The chain uses TRBV6-4 and TRBJ2-7; D ambiguous. V was trimmed by 5 bases and J by 0 bases, leaving 8 bases between them. Germline values: CDR1 MRHNA, CDR2 SNTAGT. This CDR3 spans 13 amino acids. DNA of the CDR3: TGTGCCAGCAGTCCAGGCCCCTCCTACGAGCAGTACTTC. This translates into CASSPGPSYEQYF.

V gene TRBV6-2 or TRBV6-3 combines with J gene TRBJ2-5; TRBD2 aligns across 7 bases. Germline-derived CDR1 and CDR2 are MNHEY and SVGEGT. This CDR3 is 13 amino acids long. V lost 6 bases to trimming and J lost 4 bases; unmatched junction nucleotides: 5. This chain's CDR3 is CASSRWGGETQYF. The CDR3 nucleotides read TGTGCCAGCAGCCGCTGGGGGGGAGAGACCCAGTACTTC.

The chain recombines TRBV7-9 with TRBJ2-5; 9 bases align to TRBD2. CDR1 and CDR2 from the germline V gene are SEHNR and FQNEAQ (reference sequence). This CDR3 is built from 15 residues. The junction had 4 bases not matched to a gene; V was cut back by 1 base and J by 4 bases. The CDR3 sequence: CASSLGSGSSETQYF. CDR3 sequence (DNA): TGTGCCAGCAGCTTAGGTAGCGGGAGTTCAGAGACCCAGTACTTC.

The rearrangement uses TRBV4-2 and TRBJ1-4; possible D gene TRBD1, 6 bases. Germline-derived CDR1 and CDR2 are LGHNA and YNFKEQ. There are 16 residues in the CDR3. The V end lost 0 bases, the J end lost 8 bases, and 16 bases lay between the germline ends. The CDR3 region is CASSQEVGQGREKLFF. The DNA of the CDR3 is TGTGCCAGCAGCCAAGAAGTGGGCCAGGGGAGGGAAAAACTGTTTTTT.

The sample holds many counts of this clone. The chain is built from TRBV27 and TRBJ2-5; the D gene is possibly TRBD2 (5 bases). Germline-derived CDR1 and CDR2 are MNHEY and SMNVEV (reference sequence). The CDR3 is 13 amino acids. V lost 6 bases, J lost 0 bases, and 8 bases lay in between. In DNA form, the CDR3 reads TGTGCCAGCAGCTCCGGGAACCAAGAGACCCAGTACTTC. Translating it yields CASSSGNQETQYF.

The chain couples TRBV28 to TRBJ1-2; unclear D gene. The CDR3 loop spans 13 amino acids. CDR1 and CDR2 from the germline V gene are MDHEN and SYDVKM. The V and J ends lost 8 bases and 4 bases respectively, with 14 bases between them. The CDR3 DNA sequence: TGTGCCAGCTTAGGCACGGCCATCTATGGCTACACCTTC. This codes for CASLGTAIYGYTF.

The genes are TRBV15 and TRBJ1-4; 7 bases are a match to TRBD1. The trim removed 5 bases at V and 2 bases at J, leaving 8 bases unmatched. This CDR3 comprises 16 residues. CDR1 and CDR2 (germline): LNHNV, YYDKDF (reference sequence). For the CDR3, the DNA is TGTGCCACCAGCGGCCCAGGGGGGGATACTAATGAAAAACTGTTTTTT. Its protein product is CATSGPGGDTNEKLFF.

The chain is built from TRBV6-5 and TRBJ1-1; D not resolved. CDR3 length: 11 residues. Looked up from germline, CDR1 is MNHEY and CDR2 is SVGAGI. V was trimmed by 4 bases and J by 9 bases, leaving 9 bases between them. CDR3 amino acids: CASSSNGQAFF. For the CDR3, the DNA is TGTGCCAGCAGTTCCAACGGACAAGCTTTCTTT.

This chain connects TRBV10-3 to TRBJ2-1; 9 bases map to TRBD2. Germline CDR1 reads ENHRY; CDR2 reads SYGVKD. The CDR3 length is 16 residues. V gave up 3 bases and J gave up 2 bases; unmatched junction bases: 5. In nucleotides, the CDR3 is TGTGCCATCAGTGACCAGACTAGCGGTGCCTACAATGAGCAGTTCTTC. This codes for CAISDQTSGAYNEQFF.

In regard to this clone: The same CDR3 is also encoded by other DNA sequences in this sample. The genes are TRBV5-1 and TRBJ1-2, with no clear D. V lost 2 bases and J 2 bases, leaving 7 bases between the germline ends. CDR1 and CDR2 from the germline V gene are SGHRS and YFSETQ. The CDR3 is made up of 13 amino acids. The CDR3 region is CASSLGSNYGYTF. CDR3 in DNA: TGCGCCAGCAGCTTAGGCAGCAACTATGGCTACACCTTC.

For this clone: The junction and the germline gene differ at one end; a read error may be behind it. The chain recombines TRBV4-1 with TRBJ1-4; D call uncertain. CDR1 and CDR2 from the germline V gene are MGHRA and YSYEKL. This CDR3 spans 18 amino acids. CDR3 protein: CASSRYGPTSGEAEKLVF. CDR3 in DNA: TGCGCCAGCAGTCGATACGGGCCAACATCCGGAGAGGCTGAAAAACTGGTTTTT.

This chain uses TRBV7-2 with TRBJ1-4, with D possibly TRBD1 on 6 matching bases. The CDR3 extends over 15 amino acids. V shed 5 bases and J shed 4 bases, with 14 bases lying between them. Germline V gives CDR1 SGHTA, CDR2 FQGNSA. The CDR3 nucleotides read TGTGCCAGCAGCCCGAGGGGGGGGCTTAATGAAAAACTGTTTTTT. Residues: CASSPRGGLNEKLFF.

The chain employs TRBV14 and TRBJ2-7; 10 nucleotides align to TRBD1. The CDR3 consists of 16 residues. CDR1 and CDR2 (germline): SGHDN, FVKESK. V was clipped by 1 base and J by 0 bases; unmatched bases: 3. CDR3 DNA sequence: TGTGCCAGCAGCCAAGGATGGACAGGGGGCTCCTACGAGCAGTACTTC. Protein sequence: CASSQGWTGGSYEQYF.

J is TRBJ1-2 and V is TRBV7-9, with TRBD1 as a possible D gene (5 bases). V lost 5 bases and J 4 bases, leaving 14 bases between the germline ends. This CDR3 has 14 amino acids. CDR1 and CDR2 from the germline V gene are SEHNR and FQNEAQ (reference sequence). The CDR3 nucleotides are TGTGCCAGCAGCGCGCCCGGGGGGGGCTATGGCTACACCTTC. This gives the protein CASSAPGGGYGYTF.

This rearrangement joins TRBV7-2 to TRBJ1-2, with TRBD1 matching over 7 bases. This CDR3 spans 15 amino acids. With 5 bases clipped from V and 8 bases from J, the junction kept 14 bases outside the gene matches. CDR1 SGHTA and CDR2 FQGNSA come from the germline V gene. The CDR3 spells CASSQRDRALEGYTF. The CDR3 DNA follows: TGTGCCAGCAGCCAACGGGACAGAGCCCTCGAAGGCTACACCTTC.

The genes are TRBV12-3 or TRBV12-4 and TRBJ1-1; D call uncertain. CDR3 size: 12 residues. V was cut by 6 bases and J by 10 bases, with 15 bases left in between. Here the CDR3 reads CASSASQYTAFF. CDR3 DNA sequence: TGTGCCAGCAGCGCAAGTCAGTACACAGCTTTCTTT.

The chain links TRBV11-3 to TRBJ2-3; D may be TRBD1 (7 bases). V lost 3 bases to trimming and J lost 3 bases, with 19 bases between them. The CDR3 runs to 17 residues. Germline CDR1 is SGHNT and CDR2 is YENEEA. CDR3 DNA: TGTGCCAGCAGCTTTTCCACTATGGCAGGGGGGACAGATACGCAGTATTTT. Its protein product is CASSFSTMAGGTDTQYF.